This T cell receptor beta chain was identified during a study of cytomegalovirus exposure and HLA in healthy donors (dated by TCRdb to about 2017). Study-level background: An earlier analysis of 587 of the donors reported 276 Gb of sequence data and around 100 million unique TCR beta sequences obtained from about 179 million T cells. HLA typing included class I and class II loci at four-digit resolution. The study aimed to test whether signatures of past pathogen exposure could be identified by cataloging public T cell receptors. High-throughput TCR immunosequencing, statistical association of individual TCRs with disease status, and machine learning were combined to predict cytomegalovirus infection status. Typing coverage differed by locus: A, B, C, DRB1 and DQB1 were typed in about 620-630 donors, DQA1 in about 510, DPA1 in some 600, and DPB1 in around 440. All discovery cohort repertoires had been generated using a single sequencing platform. To study patterns of TCR occurrence, a later analysis re-analyzed previously published TCR beta repertoires from 650 to 750 donors and added high-resolution HLA genotyping. Among 350 to 400 genotyped donors of the cohort, an average of approximately 250,000 unique TCR beta nucleotide sequences were sequenced per donor, roughly 18% of them non-productive. The genetic ancestry cluster associated with self-reported Caucasian donors included 81% of the 398 genotyped donors. Donor age, sex, ethnicity and CMV serostatus were collected together with the repertoire data. The study used immunosequencing to profile the T cell repertoires of 670 or so subjects and linked those repertoires to cytomegalovirus serostatus. In an earlier analysis of 550 to 700 of the donors, high-throughput TCR beta sequencing was used to judge whether each TCR beta V gene segment behaved as functional or pseudogenic. The later analysis used no new phenotypic data to find candidate immune exposures, relying instead on TCR beta sequences and their occurrence across donors. About 300 gigabases of sequencing data and 70 million to 100 million unique TCR sequences made up an early release that covered over 550 HLA-typed donors. In addition to the first cohort of roughly 670 subjects, a separate validation cohort of 120 different subjects was used. A later genetic analysis used genome-wide SNP genotypes for 398 of the 666 donors, treating that subset as a discovery cohort. Because of strong linkage in the cohort, roughly five DR-DQ haplotypes were treated as single units for association and clustering.

The receptor library was made with the immunoSEQ multiplex PCR assay. For the multiplex PCR, a mixture combining 60 forward primers for TCR Vbeta segments and 13 reverse primers for TCR Jbeta segments was used. The CDR3 region of rearranged TCR beta genes was amplified from genomic DNA with a multiplex PCR assay. The Illumina HiSeq System was used to sequence the amplified TCR beta libraries as 87-base-pair reads. In the paper's pipeline: A later analysis tallied tens of millions of unique TCR beta chains across the 666 repertoires, and approximately 12 million of those chains were shared by two or more donors. Raw reads were error-corrected and collapsed into unique sequences by a nearest-neighbor algorithm in which closely related sequences were merged to remove PCR and sequencing errors. To assign V, D and J gene segments, CDR3 sequences were aligned to IMGT reference sequences. For a sequence to be retained, a match of at least six nucleotides was required to both a V gene segment and a J gene segment. Rearrangements were called productive when the CDR3 lacked stop codons and stayed in frame with V and J; all others were non-productive. CDR3 was defined by IMGT convention, running from the second conserved V-encoded cysteine to the conserved J-encoded phenylalanine. The earlier analysis of about 610 of the donors excluded any sequence lacking an unambiguous match to a single V gene segment. An earlier analysis of some 500 of the donors classified V segments as functional when productive rearrangements were above 56.7% and as segregating when the standard deviation between donors was above 5%. A statistical classification framework was built to diagnose cytomegalovirus status from the catalog of TCR beta chain sequences. V and J gene assignment, in a later analysis, came from comparing TCR nucleotide sequences with IMGT/GENE-DB human TR gene sequences. In a later analysis, CDR3 sequences and most-parsimonious VDJ recombination scenarios were assigned using the TCRdist pipeline. In a later analysis, each TCR beta chain was defined by its CDR3 amino acid sequence together with its V-gene family, and reads without a unique V-gene family were excluded. To address suspected cross-contamination and a sequencing artifact, a later analysis removed over 500 highly shared, low-generation-probability nucleotide sequences. For each public chain, a later analysis derived a clonal expansion index from normalized ranks of inferred template counts within each repertoire. A later analysis computed generation probabilities with a VDJ recombination model fitted to out-of-frame rearrangements, and checked the results against IGoR. Hypergeometric tests were used in a later analysis to score TCR-TCR, TCR-HLA and TCR-CMV co-occurrence, with a repertoire-size bias correction applied to the TCR pairs. In a later analysis, false discovery rates were estimated by permuting HLA or CMV assignments 20 times. In a later analysis, co-occurring TCRs were grouped with DBSCAN, and TCRdist sequence similarity was added when clustering was performed within HLA-allele-positive subsets. Repertoires with fewer than 30,000 or more than 120,000 public chains, plus five repertoires with anomalous nucleotide sharing, were excluded from co-occurrence clustering. The table comes from immuneACCESS by way of TCRdb, which keeps in-frame sequences with V and J called. Part of the clones is missing from these tables; in studies checked, under half for an unresolved V gene and the rest for unknown reasons. The V and J calls and clone size come from that table; D and trimming were worked out from the DNA. Recorded for this sample are 66,000 or so clones; roughly 90% of them occurred a single time. The ten largest clones add up to 1.5% of the sample.

The cohort consisted of more than 650 healthy bone marrow donors. All cohort members were sampled while nominally healthy, although unrecorded immune exposures were likely present. The donor tested CMV seropositive and was one of the 289 seropositive cohort members. Each donor provided a peripheral blood sample, and peripheral blood mononuclear cells were used for TCR beta sequencing. Genomic DNA was extracted from the blood cell samples with the Qiagen DNeasy Blood Extraction Kit. Via the germline V gene, CDR1 is MDHEN and CDR2 SYDVKM. From the cysteine up to the phenylalanine, the CDR3 has a length of 14 residues. Solely the CDR3 DNA is kept, with 42 bases framed from the first base. Trimmed from V: 7 bases; trimmed from J: 7 bases; junction bases lacking a gene match: 10. Of note for this clone: Its antigen specificity is not known. No much larger clone is present one base from it, and per-base qualities are unavailable.

General study outcomes and caveats: Because the 87-base-pair reads could not distinguish some IMGT-functional V segments, including TRBV6-2 and TRBV6-3, those segments were excluded. A later analysis associated 16,951 TCR beta sequences with specific HLA alleles at a false discovery rate of 0.05. A later analysis reported that several top co-occurrence clusters appeared linked to parvovirus B19, influenza, CMV and Epstein-Barr virus. A few of the identified cytomegalovirus-associated TCR beta chains were confirmed in vitro to be specific for cytomegalovirus antigens. The cohort was sequenced for TCR beta chains only, and without alpha or paired-chain data the features that could be detected were limited. According to a later analysis, TCR association rates differed among HLA loci, with DRB1 alleles showing the most associated TCRs and HLA-C alleles showing the fewest. Correlated functional status among segregating V segments might reflect linkage disequilibrium, but an unknown experimental factor could not be ruled out. When HLA alleles, especially DR and DQ, strongly co-occurred, TCR associations were difficult to assign to individual alleles. Roughly uniform sequencing depth across donors was assumed in presence/absence analyses, although this assumption may not hold. A further reported finding was that TCR beta sequences accurately predicted the HLA-A and HLA-B alleles for most subjects in the first cohort. In a later genetic analysis, a missense DCLRE1C variant was associated with V-gene and J-gene trimming of TCR beta chains, and the association was replicated in an independent cohort. Cytomegalovirus status was reported to be diagnosed by the classifier with high specificity and sensitivity in both the original and validation cohorts. The sequencing pipeline was judged likely to have produced a cluster of highly shared sequence variants as a technical artifact. It was suggested by the authors that the approach could potentially be generalized to other disease states and immunological phenotypes. For the cohort, immune exposure information was limited to CMV serostatus. Compared with equally common non-associated chains, HLA-associated TCR beta chains in a later analysis were more clonally expanded and had lower generation probabilities. An earlier analysis of 587 of the donors showed that most TCR beta V segments appeared in productive rearrangements either about 90% or about 30% of the time, which broadly matched IMGT annotations. Compared with the 666-donor mean, donors in an Asian-associated ancestry cluster had fewer N-insertions in productive TCRs, according to a later genetic analysis. Because counts were too low, about 15 rarely observed V segments, including chromosome 9 orphons, were left out of the earlier analysis of 500 to 650 of the donors. A later analysis found that most CMV-associated TCR beta chains appeared HLA-restricted, with HLA associations seemingly driven largely by CMV exposure. HLA typing was unavailable for some donors at each locus, so association tests used only the typed subset. A total of fewer than 200 TCR beta chains were listed by the study as associated with cytomegalovirus. Most TCR sequences were seen in very few donors, while some public TCRs were found in many individuals.

This clonotype originated in a man aged 30 to 45 in good health and CMV-seropositive. The sequencing sample was made of PBMCs. Rearrangement joined TRBV28 to TRBJ2-7; 10 central bases correspond to TRBD1. The DNA reads as follows: TGTGCCAGCACGCCCGACAGGGGGCCGCGGGAGCAGTACTTC. Its coded protein is CASTPDRGPREQYF.